Following are 14 T cell receptor beta chains from one sample sequenced in a study of a mutant IDH1 vaccine in newly diagnosed glioma (dated by TCRdb to the early 2020s). Library preparation used the immunoSEQ multiplex PCR assay. TCRdb re-hosts the immuneACCESS table, in-frame sequences only. Its copies lack some clones; in the studies checked, an unresolved V gene accounts for under half of them, and the cause for the rest is not known. The sample records over 55,000 clones, more than 70% of which are singletons. Jointly, the top ten make up 4% to 5.5% of the sample. The sample's time point label, decoded: baseline, week 1 (first vaccination visit). Interpreted using the paper, the treatment or condition label stands for: pre-vaccination baseline after standard-of-care therapy. The source was peripheral blood mononuclear cells (PBMCs), collected from a glioma patient treated with radiotherapy, temozolomide or both. Receptors were obtained from a woman aged 18-29 years with glioma. Some clones in this sample may be carry-over from other donors' samples.

The V gene is TRBV5-6, the J gene TRBJ2-2; TRBD2 aligns across 9 bases. Germline V lookup: CDR1 SGHDT, CDR2 YYEEEE. The CDR3 spans 15 residues. After removal of 4 bases from V and 4 bases from J, the junction contained 5 bases not matched to a gene. CDR3 nucleotides: TGTGCCAGCAGCCAAGCGGGGGGAAGCACCGGGGAGCTGTTTTTT. Its translation is CASSQAGGSTGELFF.

J is TRBJ1-5 and V is TRBV19, with TRBD1 as a possible D gene (5 bases). This CDR3 is built from 12 residues. V gave up 7 bases and J gave up 6 bases, with 10 bases separating them. Germline CDR1 is LNHDA and CDR2 is SQIVND (reference sequence). CDR3 residues: CASTTGGQPQHF. The CDR3 DNA is TGTGCCAGTACTACCGGGGGTCAGCCCCAGCATTTT. The full variable domain, rest sourced from reference TRBV19 and TRBJ1-5, is DGGITQSPKYLFRKEGQNVTLSCEQNLNHDAMYWYRQDPGQGLRLIYYSQIVNDFQKGDIAEGYSVSREKKESFPLTVTSAQKNPTAFYLCASTTGGQPQHFGDGTRLSIL.

This rearrangement joins TRBV19 to TRBJ1-5; 9 bases fit TRBD1. This CDR3 has 16 residues. V lost 5 bases and J lost 5; bases outside the gene matches: 10. The germline V gene encodes CDR1 LNHDA and CDR2 SQIVND (reference sequence). The CDR3 nucleotides read TGTGCCAGTAGTGCCGAGGACAGGGGCCCTTATCAGCCCCAGCATTTT. Its translation: CASSAEDRGPYQPQHF.

This clone was observed a single time. This sequence joins TRBV6-5 and TRBJ2-2; D could derive from TRBD1 or TRBD2 (5 bases each). Trimming shortened V by 7 bases and J by 6 bases, and 18 bases separated the two germline ends. Germline CDR1 is MNHEY and CDR2 is SVGAGI. The CDR3 has 15 residues. The CDR3 DNA reads TGTGCCAGCAAAATCCGGGGCTTATCCCCCGGGGAGCTGTTTTTT. It is translated as CASKIRGLSPGELFF.

The V gene is TRBV29-1, the J gene TRBJ1-6; TRBD1 matches 8 bases. The CDR3 runs to 20 residues. Germline CDR1 reads SQVTM; CDR2 reads ANQGSEA. V lost 0 bases, J lost 5 bases, and 18 bases stayed unmatched. CDR3 bases: TGCAGCGTTGAAGATGAGGGGACAGGCAAAGAAATGGAGGATAATTCACCCCTCCACTTT. Encoded protein: CSVEDEGTGKEMEDNSPLHF.

This chain uses TRBV11-3 with TRBJ1-2, with D tentatively TRBD1 (5 bases). The V end lost 5 bases, the J end lost 5 bases, and 12 bases lay between the germline ends. Looked up from germline, CDR1 is SGHNT and CDR2 is YENEEA. CDR3 length: 13 residues. The CDR3 DNA sequence: TGTGCCAGCAGCCCGGTTGCAGGGTATGGCTACACCTTC. Its translation: CASSPVAGYGYTF.

This clone showed up just once. The CDR3 coding sequence is TGTGCCACCGGCCCGGCGCTGGCCTACGAGCAGTACTTC. Protein product: CATGPALAYEQYF. The chain employs TRBV15 and TRBJ2-7; no clear D. This CDR3 has 13 amino acids. CDR1 and CDR2 from the germline V gene are LNHNV and YYDKDF (reference sequence). Trimming shortened V by 8 bases and J by 2 bases, and 13 bases separated the two germline ends.

This sequence joins TRBV10-3 and TRBJ2-7; D is tentatively TRBD1 or TRBD2 (5 bases each). CDR1 is ENHRY, CDR2 SYGVKD, per germline. CDR3 length: 13 residues. The V and J ends lost 8 bases and 3 bases respectively, with 14 bases between them. DNA for the CDR3: TGTGCCATCTCGGGGATAGGGGACTACGAGCAGTACTTC. It specifies CAISGIGDYEQYF.

This sequence joins TRBV11-3 and TRBJ2-5; 13 bases agree with TRBD2. Germline V lookup: CDR1 SGHNT, CDR2 YENEEA. This CDR3 spans 16 amino acids. Trimming removed 3 bases from V and 2 bases from J; junction bases left unmatched: 3. The CDR3 nucleotides read TGTGCCAGCAGCTTTGGACTAGCGGGGGCTCAAGAGACCCAGTACTTC. Amino acids: CASSFGLAGAQETQYF.

The rearrangement uses TRBV7-8 and TRBJ1-6; unclear D gene. Trimming stripped 5 bases from V and 10 bases from J, with 18 bases between. In germline, CDR1 is SGHVS, CDR2 FQNEAQ. CDR3 length equals 15 residues. This CDR3 is CASSGAAGYGSPLHF. In DNA, the CDR3 is TGTGCCAGCAGCGGAGCGGCGGGTTATGGGTCACCCCTCCACTTT.

The chain joins TRBV6-5 to TRBJ2-7, with D perhaps matching TRBD1 (5 bases). This CDR3 spans 16 amino acids. Germline lookup yields CDR1 MNHEY and CDR2 SVGAGI. V was shortened by 0 bases and J by 1 base, with 13 bases between the two germline ends. The CDR3 sequence: CASSYSATAVSYEQYF. In nucleotides, the CDR3 is TGTGCCAGCAGTTACTCGGCGACAGCAGTATCCTACGAGCAGTACTTC.

This clone showed up just a few times. The chain joins TRBV19 to TRBJ1-1, with 7 bases that match TRBD1. The CDR3 consists of 13 residues. The ends lost 6 bases at V and 3 bases at J; junction bases unmatched: 4. Germline V gene sequence: CDR1 LNHDA, CDR2 SQIVND (reference sequence). CDR3 amino acids: CASSFGTDTEAFF. The CDR3 DNA is TGTGCCAGTAGCTTCGGGACAGACACTGAAGCTTTCTTT. Full variable domain (outside the CDR3, taken from reference TRBV19 and TRBJ1-1): DGGITQSPKYLFRKEGQNVTLSCEQNLNHDAMYWYRQDPGQGLRLIYYSQIVNDFQKGDIAEGYSVSREKKESFPLTVTSAQKNPTAFYLCASSFGTDTEAFFGQGTRLTVV.

The chain combines TRBV5-1 with TRBJ2-7; either TRBD1 or TRBD2 may fit D (5 bases each). CDR1 and CDR2 from the germline V gene are SGHRS and YFSETQ. The V gene lost 5 bases and the J gene lost 2 bases, with 14 bases spanning the gap. This CDR3 contains 14 residues. This CDR3 is CASSGGISTYEQYF. In DNA, the CDR3 is TGCGCCAGCAGTGGGGGAATTTCCACCTACGAGCAGTACTTC.

This chain uses TRBV19 with TRBJ1-2; D not certain. Looked up from germline, CDR1 is LNHDA and CDR2 is SQIVND (reference sequence). The length of the CDR3 is 14 residues. V gave up 0 bases and J gave up 4 bases, with 9 bases separating them. DNA for the CDR3: TGTGCCAGTAGTATAGATCCGGGGAGCTATGGCTACACCTTC. The encoded protein is CASSIDPGSYGYTF.